This TCR beta chain was captured by sequencing in a study of spatial heterogeneity in lung cancer. TCRdb fed the 5' RACE reads into MiXCR, producing one record per CDR3 protein. The sample yields approximately 94,000 distinct CDR3 sequences, 3.5% to 5% seen once. Trimming left V 5 bases short and J 5 bases short, with 26 bases between. The CDR3 has 18 residues. CDR1 MNHNS and CDR2 SASEGT come from the germline V gene. The time point: sample taken at primary tumor resection. The donors comprised around 76 untreated early-stage non-small cell lung cancer patients. The table lists this clonotype with a few counts. Its antigen remains unidentified. Study findings and constraints: It was found that expanded intratumoral alpha and beta TCR counts tracked tumor mutation counts.

Sequenced material: lung tumor tissue, taken at surgery. The chain carries TRBV6-1 and TRBJ2-3; tentatively, D is TRBD1 or TRBD2 (5 bases each). The sequence came from a male donor with early-stage non-small cell lung cancer. CDR3 sequence (DNA): TGTGCCAGCAGTTACTCCCTCCGGGGCGAGACTTCGGGAGATACGCAGTATTTT. Encoded protein: CASSYSLRGETSGDTQYF.